Each of the 10 T cell receptor beta chains below was sequenced from the same sample in a study of beta chain features in type 1 diabetes. General study results and limits: Type 1 diabetes patients had TCRB CDR3s that were shorter (moderately but significantly so) in all four CD4+ subsets.

What was sequenced were expressed TCRB transcripts, since all of the isolated RNA had been reverse transcribed. The table came from immunoSEQ multiplex PCR; TCRdb's copy has only in-frame clones and leaves some out. The sample includes more than 250,000 clones, 15% seen only once; the top ten take approximately 0.015%. These TCRs' antigens remain unknown. Material: naive CD4+ T cells from blood. The receptors stem from a man younger than 35 with type 1 diabetes.

This clone has just one count. The chain combines TRBV30 with TRBJ1-4; no clear D gene. The V gene's germline CDR1 is GTSNPN and CDR2 SVGIG (reference sequence). V was cut by 3 bases and J by 5 bases, with 7 bases left in between. This CDR3 spans 12 amino acids. Here the CDR3 reads CAWRSGNEKLFF. The CDR3 nucleotides are TGTGCCTGGAGAAGCGGGAATGAAAAACTGTTTTTT. Looking up the rest from reference TRBV30 and TRBJ1-4 gives the full variable domain: SQTIHQWPATLVQPVGSPLSLECTVEGTSNPNLYWYRQAAGRGLQLLFYSVGIGQISSEVPQNLSASRPQDRQFILSSKKLLLSDSGFYLCAWRSGNEKLFFGSGTQLSVL.

Only a few counts were recorded for this clone. The chain is built from TRBV7-9 and TRBJ2-5, with 8 bases identical to TRBD1. CDR3 length: 14 amino acids. Germline CDR1 and CDR2: SEHNR and FQNEAQ (reference sequence). Unmatched junction bases numbered 4, after V lost 3 bases and J lost 4 bases. The CDR3 DNA is TGTGCCAGCAGCTTTCAGGGGGCCGCAGAGACCCAGTACTTC. Its translation is CASSFQGAAETQYF.

The sample holds a few counts of this clone. This sequence joins TRBV28 and TRBJ2-5, with D unclear. In germline, CDR1 is MDHEN, CDR2 SYDVKM. Trimming removed 5 bases at V and 5 bases at J, with 12 bases between. This CDR3 has 13 amino acids. CDR3 coding DNA: TGTGCCAGCAGTCCGGTAAACGGGGAGACCCAGTACTTC. It encodes CASSPVNGETQYF.

The J gene is TRBJ2-7, the V gene TRBV20-1; D is unresolved. Germline V CDR1 and CDR2: DFQATT, SNEGSKA (reference sequence). The V and J ends lost 6 bases and 3 bases respectively, with 9 bases between them. The CDR3 is made up of 11 amino acids. The chain's CDR3 is CSATHHYEQYF. CDR3 in DNA: TGCAGTGCGACTCACCACTACGAGCAGTACTTC.

The CDR3 here is CASSSSGGIGLGYTF. CDR3 bases: TGTGCCAGCAGCTCCTCAGGGGGCATAGGACTTGGCTACACCTTC. The gene calls are TRBV7-9 and TRBJ1-2, with 8 bases identical to TRBD1. The CDR3 is made up of 15 amino acids. Germline trimming cut 4 bases from V and 7 bases from J; bases unmatched to any gene: 11. Germline CDR1 and CDR2: SEHNR and FQNEAQ (reference sequence).

The chain joins TRBV6-4 to TRBJ2-1; D call uncertain. V lost 6 bases, J lost 9 bases, and 18 bases lay in between. The CDR3 consists of 14 residues. Germline assignment: CDR1 MRHNA and CDR2 SNTAGT. CDR3 amino acids: CASRPRSLTGEQFF. The DNA for the CDR3 is TGTGCCAGCAGACCTAGGAGCCTTACTGGTGAGCAGTTCTTC.

This clone was counted a few times. The J gene is TRBJ2-3, the V gene TRBV4-2; TRBD2 aligns across 7 bases. Germline-derived CDR1 and CDR2 are LGHNA and YNFKEQ. The CDR3 runs 17 residues. The J segment lost 2 bases and the V segment lost 5 bases, leaving 13 bases of the junction unmatched. CDR3 bases: TGTGCCAGCAGCTCTCACCGGAGCGGGGAGTCCACAGATACGCAGTATTTT. Its translation is CASSSHRSGESTDTQYF.

The V gene is TRBV4-3, the J gene TRBJ2-7; TRBD2 is a possible D gene (5 bases). The CDR3 runs 15 residues. Germline CDR1 is LGHNA and CDR2 is YSLEER. Between the trimmed V and J ends, which lost 1 base and 5 bases, there was a span of 15 bases. The CDR3 DNA sequence: TGCGCCAGCAGCCAAGTTCTGTACGGGATGGACGAGCAGTACTTC. This codes for CASSQVLYGMDEQYF.

This clone has only a few counts. The chain combines TRBV19 with TRBJ1-5; D might be TRBD1 (5 bases). Trimming removed 6 bases from V and 0 bases from J, with 12 bases in between. Germline lookup yields CDR1 LNHDA and CDR2 SQIVND (reference sequence). The length of the CDR3 is 15 residues. The CDR3 DNA follows: TGTGCCAGTAGAGAAGACAGATATAGCAATCAGCCCCAGCATTTT. Translating gives CASREDRYSNQPQHF.

This clone was counted a few times. The chain carries TRBV5-6 and TRBJ2-1; 11 nucleotides line up with TRBD2. The V gene's germline CDR1 is SGHDT and CDR2 YYEEEE. The CDR3 covers 15 residues. V shed 4 bases and J 7 bases; nucleotides not matched to a gene: 7. CDR3 sequence: CASSLGLAARNEQFF. CDR3 nucleotides: TGTGCCAGCAGCCTGGGACTAGCGGCACGGAATGAGCAGTTCTTC. Together with reference TRBV5-6 and TRBJ2-1, the CDR3 gives the full variable domain: DAGVTQSPTHLIKTRGQQVTLRCSPKSGHDTVSWYQQALGQGPQFIFQYYEEEERQRGNFPDRFSGHQFPNYSSELNVNALLLGDSALYLCASSLGLAARNEQFFGPGTRLTVL.